Listed here is a single TCR beta chain. Gene names denote mouse genes. This specimen belongs to a study of CD8+ T cells in alopecia areata. Study-wide context: Female C3H/HeJ recipients aged roughly 6-11 weeks got skin from C3H/HeJ graft donors aged roughly 6-13 months that had spontaneous alopecia.

The sorting of pooled cutaneous lymph node cells relied on CD4, CD8alpha, NKG2D, NKG2ACE and other markers. Sequencing relied on a cDNA template that was reverse transcribed from extracted RNA. The assay was immunoSEQ multiplex PCR, and TCRdb's table has in-frame clones only and misses some. The record shows roughly 260,000 clones for this sample, with no singletons present. Material for sequencing was CD4+ T cells sorted from a lymph node. The origin of this receptor is a C3H/HeJ mouse with alopecia areata. This strain's MHC haplotype is H2-k.

CDR3 sequence reads: CASSDGTVNYAEQFF. CDR3 DNA (partial): TGTGCCAGCAGTGACGGGACTGTTAACTATGCT. J is TRBJ2-1 and V is TRBV13-1, with 7 bases matching TRBD2. The read finishes 4 residues shy of the CDR3 end, and the germline J gene is used to complete it. With V trimmed by 2 bases and J by 0 bases, 2 bases remained unmatched. CDR3 size: 15 residues. Germline loops: CDR1 NSHNY, CDR2 SYGAGN.